Each of the 8 T cell receptor beta chains below was sequenced from the same sample in a study of cytomegalovirus exposure and HLA in healthy donors. PCR used 60 Vbeta primers and 13 Jbeta primers. Only in-frame clones appear in the TCRdb table, and some are missing; sequencing was by immunoSEQ multiplex PCR. The sample carries 110,000 to 150,000 clones, around 9.7% recorded once. The sequenced material came from PBMCs. The receptor set was obtained from a man in his fifties in good health and CMV-seronegative.

V gene TRBV7-2 combines with J gene TRBJ2-3, with TRBD2 matching over 7 bases. With 1 base clipped from V and 1 base from J, the junction kept 2 bases outside the gene matches. Germline assignment: CDR1 SGHTA and CDR2 FQGNSA. This CDR3 has 15 amino acids. The CDR3 protein is CASSLVAGGTDTQYF. CDR3 DNA: TGTGCCAGCAGCTTAGTGGCGGGGGGCACAGATACGCAGTATTTT.

The rearrangement uses TRBV29-1 and TRBJ1-2; TRBD1 agrees at 9 bases. J lost 5 bases, V lost 0 bases, and 7 bases had no gene match. The germline CDR1 and CDR2 sequences are SQVTM and ANQGSEA. The CDR3 is 15 amino acids. In nucleotides, the CDR3 is TGCAGCGTTGAAGATCCAGGGACAGGGAGGTATGGCTACACCTTC. Translated, it gives CSVEDPGTGRYGYTF.

V usage is TRBV18 and J usage is TRBJ2-7, with 9 bases that match TRBD2. There are 15 residues in the CDR3. The germline CDR1 and CDR2 sequences are KGHSH and LQKENI. The junction had 6 bases not matched to a gene; V was cut back by 2 bases and J by 4 bases. The DNA for the CDR3 is TGTGCCAGCTCACCAGAAGCGGGGGGCCTGTACGAGCAGTACTTC. This gives the protein CASSPEAGGLYEQYF. Looking up the rest from reference TRBV18 and TRBJ2-7 gives the full variable domain: NAGVMQNPRHLVRRRGQEARLRCSPMKGHSHVYWYRQLPEEGLKFMVYLQKENIIDESGMPKERFSAEFPKEGPSILRIQQVVRGDSAAYFCASSPEAGGLYEQYFGPGTRLTVT.

This sequence joins TRBV6-5 and TRBJ1-3; D might be TRBD1 (6 bases). The CDR3 covers 13 residues. V was trimmed by 6 bases and J by 6 bases, leaving 12 bases between them. Germline-derived CDR1 and CDR2 are MNHEY and SVGAGI. The CDR3 sequence: CASRPTGINTIYF. In DNA, the CDR3 is TGTGCCAGCAGGCCAACAGGGATAAACACCATATATTTT.

In its sample, this clone was seen a few times. The chain couples TRBV25-1 to TRBJ2-2; the D is unclear. The germline V gene has CDR1 MGHDK and CDR2 SYGVNS. V was pared by 10 bases and J by 4 bases, with 16 bases between. This CDR3 has 14 residues. This chain's CDR3 is CATQRGLLTGELFF. CDR3 DNA sequence: TGTGCCACTCAACGTGGGCTTCTCACCGGGGAGCTGTTTTTT.

This clone was found a few times. The chain couples TRBV5-1 to TRBJ1-1; D not resolved. The CDR3 is 17 amino acids. Trimming removed 4 bases from V and 5 bases from J, with 24 bases in between. Looked up from germline, CDR1 is SGHRS and CDR2 is YFSETQ. The CDR3 region is CASSRDAGNILRTEAFF. The CDR3 DNA sequence: TGCGCCAGCAGCCGCGACGCGGGTAACATCCTTAGAACTGAAGCTTTCTTT.

V and J are TRBV6-1 and TRBJ2-2, with 7 positions matching TRBD2. The junction had 6 bases not matched to a gene; V was cut back by 7 bases and J by 4 bases. Germline-derived CDR1 and CDR2 are MNHNS and SASEGT. This CDR3 comprises 14 residues. In DNA, the CDR3 is TGTGCCAGCACTTTGACTAGCCGCACCGGGGAGCTGTTTTTT. Residues: CASTLTSRTGELFF.

This clone has a handful of counts. The genes are TRBV27 and TRBJ2-7, with D maybe TRBD1 (5 bases). From germline, CDR1 is MNHEY and CDR2 SMNVEV (reference sequence). Trimming took 2 bases from V and 0 from J, leaving 11 bases between them. This CDR3 is 15 amino acids long. The CDR3 sequence: CASSLKDTVSYEQYF. Here the CDR3 DNA reads TGTGCCAGCAGTTTAAAGGACACTGTCTCCTACGAGCAGTACTTC.